This T cell receptor (beta chain) is drawn from a study of T cell repertoires in cytomegalovirus infection. Study details: The authors relied on CMV epitopes, both recently identified HLA-C-restricted and well-studied HLA-B-restricted. CMV infection plus the matching HLA type was flagged by public TCR beta signatures. Study outcomes and limitations: The ex vivo response was dominated by HLA-C-restricted CMV-specific TCR beta clonotypes. Summed frequency of shared TCR beta families picked out CMV carriers who also had the relevant HLA.

In the case of this clonotype: Its antigen is currently unknown. At one end, the junction sequence differs from germline, possibly due to a read error.

TCRdb independently ran MiXCR on the reads; one entry per CDR3 protein. The sample records some 590,000 distinct CDR3 sequences, 35% to 50% being singletons. This TCR derives from a human donor in good health (CMV status not recorded). Some clones in this sample may be carry-over from other donors' samples. Sequencing used cultured PBMCs, obtained from culture after CMV antigen stimulation.

This chain's CDR3 is CASSFPGLEKYF. The CDR3 DNA sequence: TGTGCCAGCAGCTTTCCGGGACTAGAGAAGTATTTT. The V call is TRBV5-3, the J call TRBJ2-3, with 8 bases lining up with TRBD2. TRBV5-3 qualifies as an ORF whose function is uncertain. The CDR3 has 12 amino acids.